One sample yielded the 19 T cell receptor beta chains listed below, sequenced in a study of blood T cell repertoires in COVID-19. Profiling relied on immunoSEQ multiplex PCR, and the TCRdb table lists in-frame clones only, not all of them. The data contain about 63,000 clones, 79% of them seen just once; the ten biggest clones take up roughly 32%. The sample comprised peripheral blood. Receptors originate from a human donor in a cohort sampled during active COVID-19.

This clone was observed a few times. This chain joins TRBV30 and TRBJ2-1; the match to TRBD2 covers 8 bases. The germline CDR1 and CDR2 sequences are GTSNPN and SVGIG (reference sequence). This CDR3 has 16 residues. The V and J ends lost 2 bases and 4 bases, in that order; junction bases with no gene match: 10. Here the CDR3 DNA reads TGTGCCTGGAGTCCGTGGGAAGTAGCGGGGTACAATGAGCAGTTCTTC. As protein: CAWSPWEVAGYNEQFF.

The chain recombines TRBV5-1 with TRBJ2-2; 11 bases fit TRBD2. The CDR3 loop spans 16 amino acids. Per the germline V gene, CDR1 is SGHRS and CDR2 is YFSETQ. V was clipped by 4 bases and J by 7 bases; unmatched bases: 9. The CDR3 loop reads CASSLGLAAGDGELFF. The CDR3 nucleotides are TGCGCCAGCAGCCTGGGACTAGCGGCGGGTGACGGGGAGCTGTTTTTT.

The CDR3 nucleotides are TGTGCCAGCAGCCAGCTAGACAGGGGTAGCTATGGCTACACCTTC. It translates to CASSQLDRGSYGYTF. The genes are TRBV14 and TRBJ1-2; 8 nucleotides agree with TRBD1. This CDR3 is built from 15 residues. The germline CDR1 and CDR2 sequences are SGHDN and FVKESK. With V trimmed by 3 bases and J by 4 bases, 7 bases remained unmatched.

This chain links TRBV11-1 with TRBJ2-7; D unresolved. This CDR3 has 15 amino acids. V was trimmed by 8 bases and J by 3 bases, leaving 20 bases between them. Germline lookup yields CDR1 SGHAT and CDR2 FQDESV (reference sequence). CDR3 residues: CASASTGQTVYEQYF. DNA of the CDR3: TGTGCCAGCGCCTCCACGGGTCAAACCGTCTACGAGCAGTACTTC. The entire variable domain, with the rest obtained from reference TRBV11-1 and TRBJ2-7, is as follows: EAEVAQSPRYKITEKSQAVAFWCDPISGHATLYWYRQILGQGPELLVQFQDESVVDDSQLPKDRFSAERLKGVDSTLKIQPAELGDSAMYLCASASTGQTVYEQYFGPGTRLTVT.

This clone was recorded once. The chain is built from TRBV5-8 and TRBJ2-1; TRBD1 matches 11 bases. V was clipped by 4 bases and J by 10 bases; unmatched bases: 7. Germline V gene sequence: CDR1 SGHTS, CDR2 YDEGEE. This CDR3 contains 14 residues. CDR3 nucleotides: TGTGCCAGCAGCACGGACAGGGGGCGTTGGGAGCAGTTCTTC. Its protein product is CASSTDRGRWEQFF.

This clone occurred once. The chain links TRBV9 to TRBJ2-3, with 10 bases fitting TRBD1. This CDR3 contains 15 residues. V trimming: 4 bases; J trimming: 6 bases; junction bases outside the gene matches: 8. CDR1 is SGDLS, CDR2 YYNGEE, per germline. CDR3 bases: TGTGCCAGCAGCTCCCGACAGGGGGCGCGGGATACGCAGTATTTT. This translates into CASSSRQGARDTQYF.

The chain is built from TRBV6-5 and TRBJ2-7; 10 bases are a match to TRBD1. Looked up from germline, CDR1 is MNHEY and CDR2 is SVGAGI. The CDR3 contains 14 residues. V lost 6 bases and J lost 4; bases outside the gene matches: 6. CDR3 nucleotides: TGTGCCAGCAGACGAGGGGGACAGGGGTACGAGCAGTACTTC. It translates to CASRRGGQGYEQYF.

This clone was observed once. This chain links TRBV14 with TRBJ2-2; the D gene is possibly TRBD1 (5 bases). Trimming cost V 0 bases and J 4 bases, with 15 bases left between them. This CDR3 is 17 amino acids long. Germline CDR1 reads SGHDN; CDR2 reads FVKESK. Here the CDR3 reads CASSQDVGLVFTGELFF. The DNA for the CDR3 is TGTGCCAGCAGCCAAGATGTGGGGCTAGTATTCACCGGGGAGCTGTTTTTT.

The chain uses TRBV27 and TRBJ2-7; D is uncertain. Deletions cut 6 bases from V and 5 bases from J, with 5 bases between. Per the germline V gene, CDR1 is MNHEY and CDR2 is SMNVEV (reference sequence). The CDR3 sequence is 10 residues long. The CDR3 is CASRVDEQYF. In DNA, the CDR3 is TGTGCCAGCAGGGTAGACGAGCAGTACTTC.

The chain links TRBV6-5 to TRBJ1-2; 10 positions agree with TRBD1. Germline trimming cut 8 bases from V and 5 bases from J; bases unmatched to any gene: 8. The germline V gene has CDR1 MNHEY and CDR2 SVGAGI. There are 14 residues in the CDR3. The CDR3 protein is CASGGTGVEYGYTF. The CDR3 nucleotides are TGTGCCAGCGGGGGGACAGGGGTAGAATATGGCTACACCTTC.

This clone has just one count. The chain recombines TRBV3-1 (or the pseudogene TRBV3-2) with TRBJ2-7; D gene ambiguous. The V gene's germline CDR1 is LGHDT and CDR2 YNNKEL (reference sequence). The CDR3 is 11 amino acids. V lost 4 bases and J lost 6, with 7 bases in between. For the CDR3, the DNA is TGTGCCAGCAGCCTCCCCGGCGAGCAGTACTTC. This codes for CASSLPGEQYF.

The J gene is TRBJ1-5, the V gene TRBV19; perhaps TRBD1 as D (6 bases). Germline lookup yields CDR1 LNHDA and CDR2 SQIVND (reference sequence). There are 18 residues in the CDR3. V shed 2 bases and J shed 0 bases, with 17 bases lying between them. The CDR3: CASSIRQVPRYSNQPQHF. The CDR3 DNA reads as TGTGCCAGTAGTATACGACAGGTGCCGCGATATAGCAATCAGCCCCAGCATTTT. Complete variable domain (other parts from reference TRBV19 and TRBJ1-5): DGGITQSPKYLFRKEGQNVTLSCEQNLNHDAMYWYRQDPGQGLRLIYYSQIVNDFQKGDIAEGYSVSREKKESFPLTVTSAQKNPTAFYLCASSIRQVPRYSNQPQHFGDGTRLSIL.

The V call is TRBV24-1, the J call TRBJ2-3; D not certain. Trimming removed 3 bases at V and 0 bases at J, with 15 bases between. Germline CDR1 is KGHDR and CDR2 is SFDVKD. The CDR3 totals 17 residues. This CDR3 is CATSDPSPAASTDTQYF. DNA of the CDR3: TGTGCCACCAGTGATCCTTCTCCGGCGGCAAGCACAGATACGCAGTATTTT.

The genes are TRBV24-1 and TRBJ1-5; D perhaps matches TRBD1 (5 bases). Germline V lookup: CDR1 KGHDR, CDR2 SFDVKD. The CDR3 consists of 13 residues. Trimming pared 5 bases from V and 3 bases from J, leaving 7 bases between. The CDR3 bases are TGTGCCACCAGTGGGGGCTTCAATCAGCCCCAGCATTTT. It yields the protein CATSGGFNQPQHF.

This chain connects TRBV10-1 to TRBJ2-1, with D possibly being TRBD2 (7 bases). V dropped 6 bases and J dropped 8 bases, with 14 bases sitting between them. Germline CDR1 and CDR2: WNHNN and SYGVQD (reference sequence). CDR3 length equals 13 residues. In DNA, the CDR3 is TGCGCCAGCAGAGGGGGGGCTCAGGATGAGCAGTTCTTC. Its protein is CASRGGAQDEQFF.

The chain employs TRBV27 and TRBJ1-5; the D is unclear. In germline, CDR1 is MNHEY, CDR2 SMNVEV (reference sequence). The CDR3 contains 13 residues. With 3 bases removed from V and 7 bases from J, the gap between germline ends came to 10 bases. CDR3 DNA sequence: TGTGCCAGCAGTTTTGAGGTTAGGCAGCCCCAGCATTTT. It encodes CASSFEVRQPQHF.

The gene calls are TRBV2 and TRBJ2-3, with a possible D match to TRBD2 (7 bases). Germline CDR1 is SNHLY and CDR2 is FYNNEI. The CDR3 runs 15 residues. V was trimmed by 6 bases and J by 0 bases, leaving 13 bases between them. CDR3 sequence reads: CASSAGAGSTDTQYF. CDR3 DNA: TGTGCCAGCAGCGCGGGGGCAGGGAGCACAGATACGCAGTATTTT. Combining the CDR3 with reference TRBV2 and TRBJ2-3 gives the whole variable domain EPEVTQTPSHQVTQMGQEVILRCVPISNHLYFYWYRQILGQKVEFLVSFYNNEISEKSEIFDDQFSVERPDGSNFTLKIRSTKLEDSAMYFCASSAGAGSTDTQYFGPGTRLTVL.

J is TRBJ2-2 and V is TRBV5-1, with 14 positions matching TRBD2. From germline, CDR1 is SGHRS and CDR2 YFSETQ. This CDR3 is 15 amino acids long. V was clipped by 4 bases and J by 6 bases; unmatched bases: 2. CDR3 sequence: CASSTGLAGAGELFF. CDR3 DNA: TGCGCCAGCAGCACGGGACTAGCGGGAGCCGGGGAGCTGTTTTTT. The complete variable domain, with remaining parts taken from reference TRBV5-1 and TRBJ2-2, reads KAGVTQTPRYLIKTRGQQVTLSCSPISGHRSVSWYQQTPGQGLQFLFEYFSETQRNKGNFPGRFSGRQFSNSRSEMNVSTLELGDSALYLCASSTGLAGAGELFFGEGSRLTVL.

DNA of the CDR3: TGTGCCAGCAGTGGGACAGGGACGGATGGCTACACCTTC. It specifies CASSGTGTDGYTF. The chain combines TRBV6-4 with TRBJ1-2; 8 bases are a match to TRBD1. The CDR3 has 13 amino acids. Per germline, CDR1 MRHNA and CDR2 SNTAGT. V shed 4 bases and J 6 bases; nucleotides not matched to a gene: 4.